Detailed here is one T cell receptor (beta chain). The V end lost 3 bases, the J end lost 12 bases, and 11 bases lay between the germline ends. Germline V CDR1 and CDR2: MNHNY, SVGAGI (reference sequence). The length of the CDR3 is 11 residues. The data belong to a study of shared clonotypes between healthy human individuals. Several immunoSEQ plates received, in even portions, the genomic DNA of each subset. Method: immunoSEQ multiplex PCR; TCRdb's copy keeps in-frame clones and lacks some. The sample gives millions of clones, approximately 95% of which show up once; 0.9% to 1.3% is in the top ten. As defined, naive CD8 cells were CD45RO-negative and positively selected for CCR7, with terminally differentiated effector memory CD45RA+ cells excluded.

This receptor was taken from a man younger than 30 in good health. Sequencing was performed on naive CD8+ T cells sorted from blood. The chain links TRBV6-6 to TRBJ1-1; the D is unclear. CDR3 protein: CASSYAGLTFF. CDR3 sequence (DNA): TGTGCCAGCAGTTATGCAGGACTGACTTTCTTT.